Following are 20 T cell receptor beta chains from one sample sequenced in a study of T cells in Graves' hyperthyroidism and ophthalmopathy. Researchers amplified the TCR beta CDR3 regions from RNA transcripts. HTBI primers were the set used in a first-round RT-PCR of the TCR CDR3. From the multiplex PCR reads, TCRdb called clonotypes with MiXCR, one entry per CDR3 protein. The profile shows about 520,000 distinct CDR3 sequences, approximately 25% of them singletons. The sample comprised blood. All receptors come from a woman under 40 with Graves' ophthalmopathy.

In this sample, this clonotype turned up many times. The chain is built from TRBV6-5 and TRBJ1-2; the D gene is possibly TRBD1 (6 bases). This CDR3 has 14 residues. Germline CDR1 and CDR2: MNHEY and SVGAGI. V was clipped by 5 bases and J by 4 bases, with 14 bases between them. This CDR3 is CASSRRQERYGYTF. Written as DNA, the CDR3 is TGTGCCAGCAGTCGCCGACAGGAGCGCTATGGCTACACCTTC.

V and J are TRBV5-5 and TRBJ1-2, with D uncertain. Trimming took off 4 bases at V and 1 base at J, with 8 bases between the two ends. The CDR3 has 13 residues. Germline V lookup: CDR1 SGHKS, CDR2 YYEKEE (reference sequence). DNA of the CDR3: TGTGCCAGCAGCATACCCGGTAACTATGGCTACACCTTC. Translated, it gives CASSIPGNYGYTF.

This clonotype has ten or more counts. This chain joins TRBV18 and TRBJ2-7, with 15 bases matching TRBD2. V lost 5 bases and J lost 4; bases outside the gene matches: 3. The CDR3 length is 15 residues. Germline lookup yields CDR1 KGHSH and CDR2 LQKENI. The CDR3 loop reads CASSRTSGGAYEQYF. Here the CDR3 DNA reads TGTGCCAGCTCAAGGACTAGCGGGGGGGCTTACGAGCAGTACTTC.

The rearrangement uses TRBV15 and TRBJ2-7, with D possibly matching TRBD1 (5 bases). V was clipped by 2 bases and J by 2 bases, with 13 bases between them. This CDR3 is built from 15 residues. Germline loops: CDR1 LNHNV, CDR2 YYDKDF (reference sequence). The CDR3 region is CATSRHRQGPYEQYF. The CDR3 DNA reads TGTGCCACCAGCAGACACAGGCAAGGTCCCTACGAGCAGTACTTC.

This clonotype was picked up many times. The chain employs TRBV20-1 and TRBJ1-1, with D tentatively TRBD1 (6 bases). The CDR3 contains 14 residues. V lost 6 bases, J lost 4 bases, and 18 bases lay in between. Per the germline V gene, CDR1 is DFQATT and CDR2 is SNEGSKA (reference sequence). CDR3 loop: CSASVGGRGTEAFF. Written as DNA, the CDR3 is TGCAGTGCGAGTGTGGGGGGCAGGGGCACTGAAGCTTTCTTT.

This clonotype was recorded many times. The J gene is TRBJ2-7, the V gene TRBV5-1; 7 bases fit TRBD1. Trimming took 4 bases from V and 2 from J; bases not matched to a gene: 9. Germline values: CDR1 SGHRS, CDR2 YFSETQ. The CDR3 covers 15 residues. The CDR3 reads CASSRNDDRAYEQYF. The DNA for the CDR3 is TGCGCCAGCAGCCGAAACGACGACAGGGCCTACGAGCAGTACTTC.

This sequence joins TRBV29-1 and TRBJ1-1; no reliable D call. The germline V gene encodes CDR1 SQVTM and CDR2 ANQGSEA. The CDR3 spans 12 residues. V was clipped by 4 bases and J by 0 bases, with 6 bases between them. The CDR3 sequence is CSVATLNTEAFF. The CDR3 DNA is TGCAGCGTTGCCACGTTGAACACTGAAGCTTTCTTT.

The chain couples TRBV5-6 to TRBJ2-7; D gene unclear. The CDR3 contains 11 residues. V was pared by 4 bases and J by 3 bases, with 5 bases between. Germline CDR1 is SGHDT and CDR2 is YYEEEE. The CDR3 sequence is CASSDLYEQYV. In DNA form, the CDR3 reads TGTGCCAGCAGCGATCTCTACGAGCAGTACGTC.

Remarks on this clonotype: A read error may produce the germline difference seen at one junction end. The chain employs TRBV18 and TRBJ1-1; TRBD1 matches 7 bases. This CDR3 has 13 amino acids. The V gene's germline CDR1 is KGHSH and CDR2 LQKENI. The CDR3 nucleotides are TGTGCCAGCTCACAGGGGGCAGACACTGAAACTTTCTTT. The encoded protein is CASSQGADTETFF.

This clonotype was seen repeatedly, ten times or more. The chain employs TRBV27 and TRBJ2-7; D uncertain. Germline CDR1 MNHEY, CDR2 SMNVEV (reference sequence). V was clipped by 5 bases and J by 0 bases, with 14 bases between them. The CDR3 runs 15 residues. The DNA for the CDR3 is TGTGCCAGCAGTATACAGCCCTATAGCTCCTACGAGCAGTACTTC. Its translation is CASSIQPYSSYEQYF.

This chain connects TRBV20-1 to TRBJ2-7; 7 bases are a match to TRBD2. This CDR3 has 13 amino acids. The J segment lost 3 bases and the V segment lost 6 bases, leaving 8 bases of the junction unmatched. The V gene's germline CDR1 is DFQATT and CDR2 SNEGSKA (reference sequence). CDR3 nucleotide sequence: TGCAGTGCACTAAGCGGGGCCCACTACGAGCAGTACTTC. Translation: CSALSGAHYEQYF.

This clonotype was detected many times. The chain has TRBV6-5 and TRBJ1-6; a possible D gene is TRBD1 (6 bases). CDR1 and CDR2 (germline): MNHEY, SVGAGI. V was pared by 2 bases and J by 7 bases, with 6 bases between. The CDR3 consists of 13 residues. The chain's CDR3 is CASSYRGNSPLHF. DNA of the CDR3: TGTGCCAGCAGTTACAGGGGGAATTCACCCCTCCACTTT.

The chain links TRBV6-1 to TRBJ2-7; TRBD2 matches 7 bases. The CDR3 is 11 residues long. Per germline, CDR1 MNHNS and CDR2 SASEGT. The V gene end was trimmed by 8 bases and the J gene end by 6 bases; junction bases not matched to a gene: 4. The CDR3 sequence: CASRSGGEQYF. The CDR3 DNA reads as TGTGCCAGCCGGTCGGGGGGCGAGCAGTACTTC.

This clonotype was seen at least ten times. The chain has TRBV15 and TRBJ1-1, with D possibly matching TRBD1 (5 bases). The CDR3 runs 19 residues. The V end was cut by 0 bases, the J end by 0 bases, with 20 bases between. Per the germline V gene, CDR1 is LNHNV and CDR2 is YYDKDF (reference sequence). The CDR3 region has the DNA TGTGCCACCAGCAGAGAGATGGGTGGCTTGGGGCAAATGAACACTGAAGCTTTCTTT. Translating it yields CATSREMGGLGQMNTEAFF.

This chain links TRBV29-1 with TRBJ2-7; 10 nucleotides agree with TRBD2. V dropped 1 base and J dropped 3; count of bases not matched to a gene: 12. This CDR3 has 17 residues. Germline loops: CDR1 SQVTM, CDR2 ANQGSEA. CDR3 sequence (DNA): TGCAGCGTTGAAGTTCGGGTAGCGGGGGGACTCTACTACGAGCAGTACTTC. Its protein product is CSVEVRVAGGLYYEQYF.

This clonotype was recorded many times. The chain recombines TRBV4-2 with TRBJ2-7, with 9 bases fitting TRBD1. This CDR3 has 16 residues. Germline CDR1 and CDR2: LGHNA and YNFKEQ. J was trimmed by 2 bases and V by 3 bases; bases with no gene match: 8. The CDR3 loop is CASSQTRDRAAYEQYF. The CDR3 DNA reads TGTGCCAGCAGCCAGACACGGGACAGGGCGGCCTACGAGCAGTACTTC.

This clonotype was picked up a small number of times. The J gene is TRBJ2-7, the V gene TRBV3-1; 9 bases align to TRBD1. Germline-derived CDR1 and CDR2 are LGHDT and YNNKEL (reference sequence). The CDR3 runs 16 residues. After removal of 0 bases from V and 5 bases from J, the junction contained 8 bases not matched to a gene. The CDR3 coding sequence is TGTGCCAGCAGCCAAGATTTCGGACAGGGGAGGGACGAGCAGTACTTC. This sequence encodes CASSQDFGQGRDEQYF.

The chain links TRBV18 to TRBJ2-7; possible D gene TRBD2, 6 bases. V was clipped by 6 bases and J by 3 bases, with 15 bases between them. The germline V gene encodes CDR1 KGHSH and CDR2 LQKENI. CDR3 length equals 14 residues. CDR3 in amino acids: CASSHSPGDYEQYF. The CDR3 nucleotides are TGTGCCAGCTCCCACTCCCCGGGGGACTACGAGCAGTACTTC.

In this sample, this clonotype turned up many times. The V call is TRBV2, the J call TRBJ1-6, with D hard to call. The CDR3 totals 14 residues. Trimming cost V 2 bases and J 7 bases, with 9 bases left between them. The germline V gene encodes CDR1 SNHLY and CDR2 FYNNEI. Written as DNA, the CDR3 is TGTGCCAGCAGTGAATGGCAGCCAAATTCACCCCTCCACTTT. This gives the protein CASSEWQPNSPLHF.

In its sample, this clonotype was seen a few times. The chain is built from TRBV9 and TRBJ2-5, with D unclear. CDR3 length equals 14 residues. Germline loops: CDR1 SGDLS, CDR2 YYNGEE. Trimming took off 4 bases at V and 4 bases at J, with 14 bases between the two ends. The CDR3 protein is CASSPADPGETQYF. CDR3 nucleotide sequence: TGTGCCAGCAGCCCCGCGGACCCGGGAGAGACCCAGTACTTC.